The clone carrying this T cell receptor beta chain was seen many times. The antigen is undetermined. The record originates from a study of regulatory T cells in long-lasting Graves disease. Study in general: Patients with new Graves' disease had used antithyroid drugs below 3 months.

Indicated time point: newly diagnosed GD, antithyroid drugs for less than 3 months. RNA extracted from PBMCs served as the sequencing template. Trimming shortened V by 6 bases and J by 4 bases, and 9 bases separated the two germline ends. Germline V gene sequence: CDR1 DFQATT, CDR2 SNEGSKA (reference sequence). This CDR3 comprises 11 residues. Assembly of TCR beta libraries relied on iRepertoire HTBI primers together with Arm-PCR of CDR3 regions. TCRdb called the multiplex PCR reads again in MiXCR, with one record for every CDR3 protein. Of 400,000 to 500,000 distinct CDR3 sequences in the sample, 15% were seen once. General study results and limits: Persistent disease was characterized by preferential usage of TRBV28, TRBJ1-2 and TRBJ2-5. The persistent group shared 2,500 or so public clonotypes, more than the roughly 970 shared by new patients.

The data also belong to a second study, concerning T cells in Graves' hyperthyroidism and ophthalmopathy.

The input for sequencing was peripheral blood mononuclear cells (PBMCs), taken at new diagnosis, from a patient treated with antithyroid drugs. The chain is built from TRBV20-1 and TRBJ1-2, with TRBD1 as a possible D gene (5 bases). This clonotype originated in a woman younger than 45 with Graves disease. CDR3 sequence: CSALGPYGYTF. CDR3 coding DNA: TGCAGTGCCCTGGGACCCTATGGCTACACCTTC.